This note documents a single TCR beta chain sequence. This CDR3 comprises 13 residues. The V end lost 2 bases, the J end lost 7 bases, and 9 bases lay between the germline ends. The germline gives CDR1 SGHTA, CDR2 FQGNSA. This sample is drawn from a study of cytomegalovirus exposure and HLA in healthy donors. With 60 Vbeta and 13 Jbeta primers, the PCR was carried out. Assay used: immunoSEQ multiplex PCR; TCRdb lists only in-frame clones, some missing. The table lists 100,000 to 120,000 clones, 76% of them singletons. The V gene is TRBV7-2, the J gene TRBJ1-5, with D tentatively TRBD1 (6 bases). The material sequenced was PBMCs. The clonotype originates from a man between 40 and 49 years old in good health and CMV-seropositive. The CDR3 bases are TGTGCCAGCAGCTTACACAGGGACCAGCCCCAGCATTTT. Encoded protein: CASSLHRDQPQHF.